The 10 T cell receptor beta chains below were found in one sample sequenced in a study of Ad26.COV2.S vaccination and SARS-CoV-2 variants. Clones were read by immunoSEQ multiplex PCR, and TCRdb kept only the in-frame ones, dropping some. The profile shows roughly 390,000 clones, less than 90% of them singletons. The treatment was: some 20 received Ad26.COV2.S at low or high dose, single or two shots; 5 received placebo; per-sample allocation not given. Sampling took place 63 days after the first vaccine or placebo injection. This sample comprised peripheral blood, obtained in a trial of Ad26.COV2.S vaccine versus placebo. The source is a person between 18 and 60 years old who received the Ad26.COV2.S COVID-19 vaccine or a placebo.

The chain recombines TRBV4-1 with TRBJ1-1; no definite D call. The V end lost 1 base, the J end lost 8 bases, and 5 bases lay between the germline ends. The CDR3 consists of 11 residues. Germline loops: CDR1 MGHRA, CDR2 YSYEKL. For the CDR3, the DNA is TGCGCCAGCAGCCAAGGGTGGGAAGCTTTCTTT. Its translation is CASSQGWEAFF.

The chain couples TRBV7-8 to TRBJ2-1; TRBD2 matches 12 bases. Trimming removed 5 bases from V and 4 bases from J; junction bases left unmatched: 6. Germline V gene sequence: CDR1 SGHVS, CDR2 FQNEAQ. The CDR3 length is 16 residues. The chain's CDR3 is CASSPRLAGDYNEQFF. The CDR3 DNA reads TGTGCCAGCAGCCCCCGACTAGCGGGGGATTACAATGAGCAGTTCTTC.

This chain joins TRBV5-4 and TRBJ1-3, with 9 bases that match TRBD1. The CDR3 contains 16 residues. CDR1 SGHNT and CDR2 YYREEE come from the germline V gene (reference sequence). V trimming: 4 bases; J trimming: 4 bases; junction bases outside the gene matches: 9. CDR3 nucleotides: TGTGCCAGCAGCCGCGGCGGACAGGGGACGGGAAACACCATATATTTT. Translation: CASSRGGQGTGNTIYF.

The V call is TRBV27, the J call TRBJ2-1; tentative D call: TRBD1 (5 bases). CDR1 MNHEY and CDR2 SMNVEV come from the germline V gene (reference sequence). The length of the CDR3 is 17 residues. Between the trimmed V and J ends, which lost 5 bases and 0 bases, there was a span of 17 bases. Written as DNA, the CDR3 is TGTGCCAGCAGTAGCAGGTGGACAAAAAGCTCCTACAATGAGCAGTTCTTC. Its protein is CASSSRWTKSSYNEQFF.

J is TRBJ1-4 and V is TRBV15; perhaps TRBD1 as D (6 bases). Germline V CDR1 and CDR2: LNHNV, YYDKDF (reference sequence). V was cut by 1 base and J by 7 bases, with 16 bases left in between. This CDR3 has 16 residues. This CDR3 reads CATSRGGGTGREKLFF. The CDR3 DNA reads as TGTGCCACCAGCAGAGGAGGGGGGACGGGCCGTGAAAAACTGTTTTTT.

This clone was recorded once. The J gene is TRBJ1-1, the V gene TRBV7-8; D gene unclear. V was shortened by 0 bases and J by 0 bases, with 2 bases between the two germline ends. Germline CDR1 is SGHVS and CDR2 is FQNEAQ. The CDR3 spans 13 residues. The DNA for the CDR3 is TGTGCCAGCAGCTTAGCCATGAACACTGAAGCTTTCTTT. Its protein is CASSLAMNTEAFF.

The V call is TRBV5-1, the J call TRBJ2-4, with D possibly being TRBD1 or TRBD2 (5 bases each). V lost 4 bases, J lost 6 bases, and 20 bases lay in between. Germline CDR1 SGHRS, CDR2 YFSETQ. This CDR3 spans 16 amino acids. CDR3 DNA sequence: TGCGCCAGCAGCCAAAGCGCGGGCAGGGTTTTAAACATTCAGTACTTC. Protein sequence: CASSQSAGRVLNIQYF.

This clone was seen only a few times. Other nucleotide sequences in the sample specify the same CDR3. The rearrangement links TRBV15 to TRBJ1-1, with TRBD1 matching 7 bases. Germline-derived CDR1 and CDR2 are LNHNV and YYDKDF (reference sequence). The CDR3 runs 15 residues. After removal of 0 bases from V and 1 base from J, the junction contained 2 bases not matched to a gene. The CDR3 sequence: CATSRETGENTEAFF. CDR3 in DNA: TGTGCCACCAGCAGAGAAACAGGGGAGAACACTGAAGCTTTCTTT.

The rearrangement links TRBV4-2 to TRBJ2-5; D remains unclear. V dropped 1 base and J dropped 5 bases, with 11 bases sitting between them. CDR1 and CDR2 (germline): LGHNA, YNFKEQ. The CDR3 has 14 residues. CDR3 region: CASSQVGVRETQYF. CDR3 nucleotide sequence: TGTGCCAGCAGCCAAGTTGGGGTCAGGGAGACCCAGTACTTC.

The chain has TRBV2 and TRBJ1-2; TRBD1 is a possible D gene (5 bases). CDR1 SNHLY and CDR2 FYNNEI come from the germline V gene. V was pared by 6 bases and J by 7 bases, with 18 bases between. This CDR3 region has 14 residues. Here the CDR3 reads CASRAPEGFAGYTF. CDR3 nucleotides: TGTGCCAGCAGAGCACCTGAGGGGTTTGCTGGCTACACCTTC.